The clone carrying this T cell receptor beta chain was observed a handful of times. The antigen is unknown. Produced via immunoSEQ multiplex PCR; TCRdb's table is partial and in-frame only. In the table there are 95,000 to 100,000 clones, 90% of which are singletons. The length of the CDR3 is 15 residues. Germline assignment: CDR1 LNHDA and CDR2 SQIVND (reference sequence). V shed 3 bases and J shed 4 bases, with 13 bases lying between them. The source of the sample is a study of OX40 agonist ivuxolimab in advanced cancers. Study context: Patients were treated with ivuxolimab, an agonistic anti-OX40 (CD134) antibody.

The study, taken as a whole, reports: Individuals who were partial responders at 0.1-3.0 mg/kg had clonal expansion that ranked among the lowest. Among some nonresponders, normalized T-cell clonal expansion was also low.

The receptor's source is an adult with an advanced solid tumor such as melanoma, head and neck, liver or kidney cancer. J is TRBJ1-5 and V is TRBV19; possible D gene TRBD1, 5 bases. Here the sequenced sample was CD4+ or CD8+ T cells sorted from blood, taken in a trial of the OX40 agonist ivuxolimab. CDR3 residues: CASSILGRGNQPQHF. CDR3 bases: TGTGCCAGTAGTATCTTGGGGCGGGGTAATCAGCCCCAGCATTTT.